The 24 T cell receptor beta chains given below trace back to one sample, sequenced in a study of cytomegalovirus exposure and HLA in healthy donors. With 60 Vbeta and 13 Jbeta primers, the PCR was carried out. Repertoires were generated with immunoSEQ multiplex PCR, while TCRdb's copy carries only in-frame clones and drops some. The data contain under 150,000 clones, around four fifths of them singletons. Sequencing was done on a sample of PBMCs. The receptors here all came from a man in his forties in good health and CMV-seronegative.

The rearrangement joins TRBV4-1 to TRBJ2-7; 8 nucleotides agree with TRBD1. J was trimmed by 6 bases and V by 4 bases; bases with no gene match: 5. The CDR3 length is 13 residues. Germline V gives CDR1 MGHRA, CDR2 YSYEKL. The CDR3 region has the DNA TGCGCCAGCAGCCGAGCAACAGGGGGCGAGCAGTACTTC. It translates to CASSRATGGEQYF.

This clone came up once. V and J are TRBV9 and TRBJ2-7, with 8 bases fitting TRBD2. Germline CDR1 reads SGDLS; CDR2 reads YYNGEE. V lost 0 bases, J lost 1 base, and 3 bases stayed unmatched. This CDR3 spans 15 amino acids. CDR3 protein: CASSVGSSGSYEQYF. As DNA, the CDR3 is TGTGCCAGCAGCGTAGGTTCTAGCGGGTCCTACGAGCAGTACTTC.

The chain joins TRBV7-3 to TRBJ1-2; D ambiguous. Germline CDR1 and CDR2: SGHTA and FQGTGA. The CDR3 contains 14 residues. Trimming left V 5 bases short and J 4 bases short, with 14 bases between. The CDR3 protein is CASSPGGQTYGYTF. The CDR3 nucleotides are TGTGCCAGCAGCCCCGGAGGCCAGACCTATGGCTACACCTTC.

The V call is TRBV28, the J call TRBJ2-2; weak D call: TRBD2 (5 bases). The length of the CDR3 is 19 residues. Per germline, CDR1 MDHEN and CDR2 SYDVKM. V was shortened by 7 bases and J by 0 bases, with 24 bases between the two germline ends. The CDR3, as DNA: TGTGCCAGCACCCCGACGGACTTCAAAAGGTTTGCGAACACCGGGGAGCTGTTTTTT. Translation gives CASTPTDFKRFANTGELFF.

The rearrangement uses TRBV10-3 and TRBJ1-2; D not resolved. Germline CDR1 reads ENHRY; CDR2 reads SYGVKD. There are 15 residues in the CDR3. Trimming shortened V by 0 bases and J by 5 bases, and 13 bases separated the two germline ends. The CDR3: CAISESKIYSYGYTF. DNA for the CDR3: TGTGCCATCAGTGAGTCGAAAATCTATAGTTATGGCTACACCTTC.

V usage is TRBV4-1 and J usage is TRBJ2-7; 9 bases fit TRBD1. Germline CDR1 and CDR2: MGHRA and YSYEKL. The length of the CDR3 is 16 residues. J lost 3 bases, V lost 0 bases, and 6 bases had no gene match. The CDR3 region has the DNA TGCGCCAGCAGCCAAGATTTGGGACAGGGAGGCTACGAGCAGTACTTC. Protein: CASSQDLGQGGYEQYF.

The chain links TRBV6-5 to TRBJ1-1, with no clear D. The CDR3 is 15 amino acids. CDR1 and CDR2 from the germline V gene are MNHEY and SVGAGI. The V end lost 2 bases, the J end lost 4 bases, and 14 bases lay between the germline ends. Here the CDR3 DNA reads TGTGCCAGCAGTTACCGCGGCTCTTCCGCCACTGAAGCTTTCTTT. This codes for CASSYRGSSATEAFF.

The rearrangement uses TRBV9 and TRBJ1-2; D is undetermined. There are 20 residues in the CDR3. Germline CDR1 SGDLS, CDR2 YYNGEE. V lost 0 bases and J lost 1, with 25 bases in between. This chain's CDR3 is CASSVATSLSSVRVNYGYTF. The CDR3 DNA reads as TGTGCCAGCAGCGTAGCTACTTCCCTTTCGAGCGTACGCGTTAACTATGGCTACACCTTC.

The chain has TRBV2 and TRBJ2-1; D is perhaps TRBD1 (6 bases). Trimming took off 6 bases at V and 6 bases at J, with 9 bases between the two ends. This CDR3 is built from 12 residues. Germline values: CDR1 SNHLY, CDR2 FYNNEI. CDR3 amino acids: CASREQGNEQFF. Here the CDR3 DNA reads TGTGCCAGCAGGGAACAGGGCAATGAGCAGTTCTTC.

This chain connects TRBV19 to TRBJ2-6; TRBD1 might be the D (5 bases). Trimming removed 0 bases at V and 13 bases at J, with 19 bases between. The CDR3 loop spans 16 amino acids. Germline V gives CDR1 LNHDA, CDR2 SQIVND (reference sequence). CDR3 sequence reads: CASSIDSTDPSRVLTF. The CDR3 bases are TGTGCCAGTAGTATAGATTCGACAGATCCCTCGCGGGTCCTGACTTTC.

V and J are TRBV18 and TRBJ2-7; 7 bases line up with TRBD1. Germline lookup yields CDR1 KGHSH and CDR2 LQKENI. J gave up 7 bases and V 4 bases, and 25 bases lay outside the gene matches. CDR3 length: 19 residues. The CDR3 region has the DNA TGTGCCAGCTCACTGAAACACGACAGGGTTAGTGACCGCCTGCGAGAGCAGTACTTC. Translated, it gives CASSLKHDRVSDRLREQYF.

The chain carries TRBV7-8 and TRBJ1-1; D not certain. Per the germline V gene, CDR1 is SGHVS and CDR2 is FQNEAQ. This CDR3 has 15 residues. The V and J ends lost 1 base and 4 bases respectively, with 13 bases between them. CDR3 DNA: TGTGCCAGCAGCTTAGTTTCGGCCGGAGGCACTGAAGCTTTCTTT. This codes for CASSLVSAGGTEAFF.

This chain connects TRBV11-2 to TRBJ1-5; D unresolved. CDR3 length: 14 amino acids. The V gene lost 0 bases and the J gene lost 1 base, with 4 bases spanning the gap. Germline-derived CDR1 and CDR2 are SGHAT and FQNNGV. In nucleotides, the CDR3 is TGTGCCAGCAGCTTAGACATGAGCAATCAGCCCCAGCATTTT. Amino acid sequence: CASSLDMSNQPQHF.

This sequence joins TRBV7-8 and TRBJ2-2; 15 nucleotides align to TRBD2. The V gene end was trimmed by 2 bases and the J gene end by 5 bases; junction bases not matched to a gene: 3. The CDR3 covers 17 residues. Germline loops: CDR1 SGHVS, CDR2 FQNEAQ. The CDR3 DNA follows: TGTGCCAGCAGCTTACTCGGACTAGCGGGAGGGACCGGGGAGCTGTTTTTT. It codes for CASSLLGLAGGTGELFF.

The CDR3 spells CASSLVPVMAYEQYF. CDR3 DNA: TGTGCCAGCAGCTTAGTCCCAGTCATGGCCTACGAGCAGTACTTC. V usage is TRBV7-2 and J usage is TRBJ2-7; D uncertain. The V gene lost 1 base and the J gene lost 2 bases, with 12 bases spanning the gap. The CDR3 is 15 residues long. Per the germline V gene, CDR1 is SGHTA and CDR2 is FQGNSA.

J is TRBJ2-7 and V is TRBV10-3, with 7 bases that match TRBD1. With V trimmed by 3 bases and J by 3 bases, 5 bases remained unmatched. This CDR3 has 14 amino acids. Germline loops: CDR1 ENHRY, CDR2 SYGVKD. CDR3 residues: CAISEDRAIYEQYF. Written as DNA, the CDR3 is TGTGCCATCAGTGAAGACAGGGCTATCTACGAGCAGTACTTC.

The chain couples TRBV7-6 to TRBJ1-2, with D possibly TRBD1 on 6 matching bases. The germline V gene has CDR1 SGHVS and CDR2 FNYEAQ. The CDR3 has 13 amino acids. Trimming removed 5 bases from V and 8 bases from J, with 15 bases in between. The CDR3 protein is CASSPGQQKGYTF. The CDR3, as DNA: TGTGCCAGCAGCCCAGGACAGCAAAAGGGCTACACCTTC.

The V call is TRBV27, the J call TRBJ1-2; D is undetermined. Trimming took 6 bases from V and 8 from J, leaving 19 bases between them. Germline loops: CDR1 MNHEY, CDR2 SMNVEV (reference sequence). The CDR3 loop spans 14 amino acids. This CDR3 is CASRLSDGAGGYTF. The CDR3 DNA sequence: TGTGCCAGCAGGCTCAGCGACGGTGCGGGCGGCTACACCTTC.

This CDR3 reads CASSATRQANTEAFF. CDR3 coding DNA: TGTGCCAGCAGCGCGACCAGACAGGCGAACACTGAAGCTTTCTTT. The rearrangement uses TRBV9 and TRBJ1-1; D might be TRBD1 (6 bases). V was shortened by 3 bases and J by 1 base, with 13 bases between the two germline ends. The germline CDR1 and CDR2 sequences are SGDLS and YYNGEE. This CDR3 is 15 amino acids long.

This rearrangement joins TRBV9 to TRBJ2-1; no definite D call. The CDR3 loop spans 15 amino acids. Trimming pared 2 bases from V and 1 base from J, leaving 10 bases between. Germline CDR1 reads SGDLS; CDR2 reads YYNGEE. CDR3 sequence: CASSVRVGSYNEQFF. In DNA form, the CDR3 reads TGTGCCAGCAGCGTTCGGGTTGGTTCCTACAATGAGCAGTTCTTC.

The V gene is TRBV12-5, the J gene TRBJ2-1, with 16 bases that match TRBD2. Germline CDR1 and CDR2: LGHNT and FRNRAP. The CDR3 spans 18 residues. Losses at the gene ends were 4 bases for V and 6 bases for J; bases not matched to a gene: 9. The CDR3 here is CASGWGGLAGGPSNEQFF. The DNA of the CDR3 is TGTGCTAGTGGTTGGGGGGGACTAGCGGGAGGGCCTTCCAATGAGCAGTTCTTC.

This sequence joins TRBV7-3 and TRBJ2-7, with TRBD1 matching over 9 bases. There are 13 residues in the CDR3. The J segment lost 8 bases and the V segment lost 1 base, leaving 3 bases of the junction unmatched. CDR1 is SGHTA and CDR2 is FQGTGA in the germline V gene. The CDR3 sequence is CASSLMDRGQQYF. The CDR3 DNA is TGTGCCAGCAGCTTAATGGACAGGGGCCAGCAGTACTTC.

The V call is TRBV6-6, the J call TRBJ1-2; 7 bases line up with TRBD1. Germline CDR1 is MNHNY and CDR2 is SVGAGI (reference sequence). CDR3 length: 16 amino acids. Germline trimming cut 6 bases from V and 4 bases from J; bases unmatched to any gene: 14. This chain's CDR3 is CASSPQDRPAPYGYTF. In DNA, the CDR3 is TGTGCCAGCAGCCCACAGGACAGGCCGGCCCCCTATGGCTACACCTTC.

V gene TRBV4-3 combines with J gene TRBJ2-3; 9 nucleotides align to TRBD2. CDR1 is LGHNA and CDR2 is YSLEER in the germline V gene. The ends lost 1 base at V and 2 bases at J; junction bases unmatched: 4. The CDR3 is 16 amino acids. The CDR3 nucleotides read TGCGCCAGCAGCCAAGGAATAGCGGGGGACACAGATACGCAGTATTTT. Its translation: CASSQGIAGDTDTQYF.